The clone carrying this T cell receptor (beta chain) was observed at least ten times. Its antigen is not identified. The record originates from a study of T-cell reconstitution after alpha-beta-depleted transplantation in children. Unique molecular identifiers were built into the TCRbeta library. MiXCR, applied by TCRdb to the PCR reads, yields one record per CDR3 protein. This sample yields approximately 250,000 distinct CDR3 sequences, of which roughly 26% are seen a single time; over 2.5% belongs to the top ten. The CDR3 consists of 14 residues. Study results and limitations: Newly produced T cells mostly provided counts and TCRbeta diversity after one year, as hyperexpanded clones declined. Expanded graft clones, several hundred of them, were reportedly the source of alpha-beta T cells about two months after transplant.

The sequence came from a girl aged 2 to 9 with Fanconi anemia, due to receive a stem cell transplant. V usage is TRBV21-1 and J usage is TRBJ1-1. TRBV21-1 is a pseudogene segment. Sequenced material: PBMCs, taken before TCRalphabeta/CD19-depleted stem cell transplant. The DNA of the CDR3 is TGTGCCAGCAGCAATGGGGAGGGCTGCACTGAAGCTTTCTTT. It encodes CASSNGEGCTEAFF.